The rows below give T cell receptor beta chains drawn from one sample of a study of neurological immune-mediated disorders. TCRdb re-analysed the 5' RACE reads in MiXCR, keeping a single row per CDR3 protein. Of 70,000 or so distinct CDR3 sequences detected, more than 3% appear once; the ten largest clones hold roughly 5.2%. Sequencing was performed on PBMCs. The receptors here all came from a woman aged 45-60 years with multiple sclerosis. Each CDR3 is given without its conserved first and last residue.

TRBJ2-5 TRBV7-9 ASSSPGTKETQY
TRBJ2-7 TRBV7-2 ASSRSGGPSYEQY
TRBJ2-2 TRBV7-9 ASSDRDTWTWNTGELF
TRBJ2-5 TRBV5-1 ASSFRQKETQY
TRBJ2-5 TRBV29-1 SVASGQETQY
TRBJ2-3 TRBV7-2 ASSPDRGHTDTQY
TRBJ1-5 TRBV10-3 AISEGQGNQPQH
TRBJ1-1 TRBV7-2 ASSQDRAAAF
TRBJ2-1 TRBV6-4 ASSDGLAGDEQF
TRBJ2-1 TRBV7-2 ASSPGTGWGNEQF
TRBJ2-1 TRBV5-5 ASSITTGISNLYNEQF
TRBJ2-2 TRBV7-2 ASSLYGGELF
TRBJ2-2 TRBV6-2/TRBV6-3 ASDPGLAVTSGELF
TRBJ1-1 TRBV28 ASSAQQAGYTEAF
TRBJ2-6 TRBV28 ASLQVSGANVLT
TRBJ2-5 TRBV20-1 SASKREVSETQY
TRBJ1-6 TRBV20-1 SADRRGTSSPLH
TRBJ2-1 TRBV18 ASSPLAGSYNEQF
TRBJ2-1 TRBV5-1 ASSLRTSGDNEQF
TRBJ1-2 TRBV5-1 ASSLGDSFNYGYT
TRBJ1-1 TRBV7-9 VSSLDRLRGTTEAF
TRBJ2-6 TRBV5-1 ASSLLGQGGSSGANVLT
TRBJ2-5 TRBV7-8 ASSWGLAGEERRAETQY
TRBJ1-1 TRBV5-1 ASSLTGSFMNTEAF
TRBJ2-2 TRBV6-4 ASRPTGELF
TRBJ2-5 TRBV29-1 SVERRGGETQY
TRBJ2-1 TRBV20-1 SAKNLRGSSYNEQF
TRBJ2-4 TRBV20-1 SARGAGTNIQY
TRBJ2-3 TRBV20-1 SAQPGPHTDTQY